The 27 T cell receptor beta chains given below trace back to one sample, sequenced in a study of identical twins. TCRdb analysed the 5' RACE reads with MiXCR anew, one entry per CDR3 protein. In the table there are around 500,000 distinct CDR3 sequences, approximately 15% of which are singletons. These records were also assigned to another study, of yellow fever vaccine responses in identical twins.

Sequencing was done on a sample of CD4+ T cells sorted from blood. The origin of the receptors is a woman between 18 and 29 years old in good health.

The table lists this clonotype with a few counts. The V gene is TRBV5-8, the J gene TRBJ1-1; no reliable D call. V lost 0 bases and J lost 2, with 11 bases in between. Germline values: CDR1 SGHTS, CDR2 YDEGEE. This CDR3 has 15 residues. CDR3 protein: CASSLGLLGNTEAFF. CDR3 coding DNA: TGTGCCAGCAGCTTGGGGCTCCTCGGAAACACTGAAGCTTTCTTT.

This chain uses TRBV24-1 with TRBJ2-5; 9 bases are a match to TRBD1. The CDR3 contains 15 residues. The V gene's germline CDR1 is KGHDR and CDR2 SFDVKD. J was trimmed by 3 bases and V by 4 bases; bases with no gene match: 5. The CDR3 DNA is TGTGCCACCAGTGAGGCGGGACAGGGCGAAGAGACCCAGTACTTC. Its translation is CATSEAGQGEETQYF.

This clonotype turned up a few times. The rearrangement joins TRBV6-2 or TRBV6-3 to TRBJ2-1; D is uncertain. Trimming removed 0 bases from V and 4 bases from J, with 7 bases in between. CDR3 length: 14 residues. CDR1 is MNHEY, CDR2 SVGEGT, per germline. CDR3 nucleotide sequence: TGTGCCAGCAGTTACTCCCCCATTTACAATGAGCAGTTCTTC. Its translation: CASSYSPIYNEQFF.

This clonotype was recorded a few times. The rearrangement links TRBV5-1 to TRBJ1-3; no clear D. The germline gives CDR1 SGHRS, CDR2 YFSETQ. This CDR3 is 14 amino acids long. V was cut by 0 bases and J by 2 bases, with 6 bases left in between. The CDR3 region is CASSLAHTGNTIYF. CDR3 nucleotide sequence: TGCGCCAGCAGCTTGGCCCACACTGGAAACACCATATATTTT.

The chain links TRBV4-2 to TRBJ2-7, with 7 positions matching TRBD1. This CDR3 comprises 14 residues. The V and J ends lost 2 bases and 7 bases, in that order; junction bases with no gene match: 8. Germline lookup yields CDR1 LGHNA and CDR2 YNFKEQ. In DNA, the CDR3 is TGTGCCAGCAGCCAACCCTCGGGACAGTTTGAGCAGTACTTC. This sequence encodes CASSQPSGQFEQYF.

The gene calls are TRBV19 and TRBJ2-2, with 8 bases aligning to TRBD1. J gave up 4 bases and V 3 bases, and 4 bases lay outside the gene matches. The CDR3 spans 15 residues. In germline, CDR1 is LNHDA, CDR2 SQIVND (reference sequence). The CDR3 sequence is CASSMRTGGTGELFF. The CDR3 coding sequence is TGTGCCAGTAGTATGCGTACAGGGGGCACCGGGGAGCTGTTTTTT.

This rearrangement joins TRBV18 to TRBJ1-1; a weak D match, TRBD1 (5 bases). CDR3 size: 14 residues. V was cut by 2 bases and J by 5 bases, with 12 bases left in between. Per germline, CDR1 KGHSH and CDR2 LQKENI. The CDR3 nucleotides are TGTGCCAGCTCACCATTCAGGGAGATGACTGAAGCTTTCTTT. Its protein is CASSPFREMTEAFF.

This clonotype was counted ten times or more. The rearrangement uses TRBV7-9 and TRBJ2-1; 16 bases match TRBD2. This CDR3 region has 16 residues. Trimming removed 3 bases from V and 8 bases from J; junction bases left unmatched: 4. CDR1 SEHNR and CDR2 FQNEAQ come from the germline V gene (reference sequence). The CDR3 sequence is CASSLGLAGGRDEQFF. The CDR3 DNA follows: TGTGCCAGCAGCTTGGGACTAGCGGGAGGGCGCGATGAGCAGTTCTTC.

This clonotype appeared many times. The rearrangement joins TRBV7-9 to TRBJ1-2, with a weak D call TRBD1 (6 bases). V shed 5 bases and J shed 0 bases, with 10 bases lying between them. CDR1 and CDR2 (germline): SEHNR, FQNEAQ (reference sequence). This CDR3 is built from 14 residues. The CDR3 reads CASSRTASNYGYTF. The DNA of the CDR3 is TGTGCCAGCAGCAGGACAGCGTCTAACTATGGCTACACCTTC.

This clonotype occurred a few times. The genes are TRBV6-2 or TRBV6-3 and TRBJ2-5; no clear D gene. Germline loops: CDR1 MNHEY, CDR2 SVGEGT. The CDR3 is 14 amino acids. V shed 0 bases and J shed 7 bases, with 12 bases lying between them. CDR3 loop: CASSYSRTLGTQYF. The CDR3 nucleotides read TGTGCCAGCAGTTACTCGAGGACGCTCGGGACCCAGTACTTC.

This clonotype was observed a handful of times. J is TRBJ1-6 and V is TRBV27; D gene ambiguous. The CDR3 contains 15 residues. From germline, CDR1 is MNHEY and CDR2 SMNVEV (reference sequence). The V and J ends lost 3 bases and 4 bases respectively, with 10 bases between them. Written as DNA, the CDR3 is TGTGCCAGCAGTTTTGAGGCCAGTTATAATTCACCCCTCCACTTT. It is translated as CASSFEASYNSPLHF.

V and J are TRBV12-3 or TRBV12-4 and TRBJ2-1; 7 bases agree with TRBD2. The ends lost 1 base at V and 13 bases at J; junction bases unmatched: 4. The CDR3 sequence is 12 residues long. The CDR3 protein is CASSLGGREQFF. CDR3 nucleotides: TGTGCCAGCAGTTTAGGGGGGAGGGAACAGTTCTTC.

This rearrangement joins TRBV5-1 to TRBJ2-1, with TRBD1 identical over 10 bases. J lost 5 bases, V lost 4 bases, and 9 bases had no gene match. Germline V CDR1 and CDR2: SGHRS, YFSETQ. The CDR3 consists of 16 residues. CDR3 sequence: CASSVRTGGTDNEQFF. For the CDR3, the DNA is TGCGCCAGCAGCGTCCGGACAGGGGGTACGGACAATGAGCAGTTCTTC. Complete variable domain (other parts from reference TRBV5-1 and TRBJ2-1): KAGVTQTPRYLIKTRGQQVTLSCSPISGHRSVSWYQQTPGQGLQFLFEYFSETQRNKGNFPGRFSGRQFSNSRSEMNVSTLELGDSALYLCASSVRTGGTDNEQFFGPGTRLTVL.

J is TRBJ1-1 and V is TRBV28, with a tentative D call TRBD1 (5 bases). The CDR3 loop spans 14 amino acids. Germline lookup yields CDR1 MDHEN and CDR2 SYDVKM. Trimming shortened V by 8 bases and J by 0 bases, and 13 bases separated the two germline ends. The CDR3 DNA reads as TGTGCCAGCTGTTCCGGGGCTCTGAACACTGAAGCTTTCTTT. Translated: CASCSGALNTEAFF.

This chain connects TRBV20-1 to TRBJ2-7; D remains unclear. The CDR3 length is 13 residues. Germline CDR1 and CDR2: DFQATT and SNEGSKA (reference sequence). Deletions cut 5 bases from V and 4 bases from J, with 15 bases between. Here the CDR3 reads CSAAQMLTYEQYF. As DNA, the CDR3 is TGCAGTGCTGCACAAATGCTTACGTACGAGCAGTACTTC.

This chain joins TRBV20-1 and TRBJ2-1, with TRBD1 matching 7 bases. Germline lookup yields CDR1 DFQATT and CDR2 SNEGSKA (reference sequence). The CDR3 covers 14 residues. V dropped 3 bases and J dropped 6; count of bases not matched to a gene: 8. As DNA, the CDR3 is TGCAGTGCTAGGTCCCCGGGACAGCGCAATGAGCAGTTCTTC. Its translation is CSARSPGQRNEQFF.

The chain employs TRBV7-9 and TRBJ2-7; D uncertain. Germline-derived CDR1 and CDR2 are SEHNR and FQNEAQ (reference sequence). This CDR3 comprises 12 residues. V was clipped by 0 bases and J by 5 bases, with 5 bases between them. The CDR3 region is CASSLAPDEQYF. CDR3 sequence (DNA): TGTGCCAGCAGCTTAGCTCCGGACGAGCAGTACTTC.

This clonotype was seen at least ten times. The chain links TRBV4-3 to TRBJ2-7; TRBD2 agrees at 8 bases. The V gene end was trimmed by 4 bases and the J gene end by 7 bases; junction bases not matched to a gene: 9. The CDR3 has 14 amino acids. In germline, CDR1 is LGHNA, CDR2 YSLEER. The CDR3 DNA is TGCGCCAGCAGCCCCCAGCGGGAGCACTGGGAGCAGTACTTC. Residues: CASSPQREHWEQYF.

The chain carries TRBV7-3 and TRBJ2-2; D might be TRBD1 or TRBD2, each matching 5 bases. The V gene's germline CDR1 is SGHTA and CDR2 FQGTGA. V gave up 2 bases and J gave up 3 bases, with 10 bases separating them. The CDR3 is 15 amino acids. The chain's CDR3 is CASSLEGPDTGELFF. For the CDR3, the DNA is TGTGCCAGCAGCTTAGAGGGGCCGGACACCGGGGAGCTGTTTTTT.

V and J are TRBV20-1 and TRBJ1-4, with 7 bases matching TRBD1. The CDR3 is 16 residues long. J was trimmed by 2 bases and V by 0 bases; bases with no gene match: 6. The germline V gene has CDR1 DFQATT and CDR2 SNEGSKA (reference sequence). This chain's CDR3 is CSARDRRGQTNEKLFF. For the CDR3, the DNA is TGCAGTGCTAGAGATAGGAGGGGACAGACTAATGAAAAACTGTTTTTT.

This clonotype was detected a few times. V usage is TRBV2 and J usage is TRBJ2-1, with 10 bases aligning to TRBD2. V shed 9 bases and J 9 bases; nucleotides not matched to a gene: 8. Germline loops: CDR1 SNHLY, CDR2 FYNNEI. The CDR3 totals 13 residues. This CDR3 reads CARRAGGQPEQFF. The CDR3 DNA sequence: TGTGCCAGGAGAGCGGGGGGGCAACCTGAGCAGTTCTTC.

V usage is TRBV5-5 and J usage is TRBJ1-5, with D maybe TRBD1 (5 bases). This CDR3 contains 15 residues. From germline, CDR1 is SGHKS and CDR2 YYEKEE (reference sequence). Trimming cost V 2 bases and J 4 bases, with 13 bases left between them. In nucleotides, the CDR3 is TGTGCCAGCAGCTTCGAGGGTGGGGGAAATCAGCCCCAGCATTTT. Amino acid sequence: CASSFEGGGNQPQHF.

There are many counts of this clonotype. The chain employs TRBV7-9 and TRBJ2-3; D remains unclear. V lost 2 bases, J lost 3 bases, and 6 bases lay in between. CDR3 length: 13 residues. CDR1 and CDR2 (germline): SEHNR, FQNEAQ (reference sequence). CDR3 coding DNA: TGTGCCAGCAGCTTACGTATTACAGATACGCAGTATTTT. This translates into CASSLRITDTQYF.

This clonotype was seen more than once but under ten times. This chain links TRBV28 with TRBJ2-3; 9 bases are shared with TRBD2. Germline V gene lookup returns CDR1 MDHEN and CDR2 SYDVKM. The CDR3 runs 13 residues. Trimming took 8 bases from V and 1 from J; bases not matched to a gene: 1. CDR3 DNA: TGTGCCAGCGTAGCGGGAGGCACAGATACGCAGTATTTT. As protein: CASVAGGTDTQYF.

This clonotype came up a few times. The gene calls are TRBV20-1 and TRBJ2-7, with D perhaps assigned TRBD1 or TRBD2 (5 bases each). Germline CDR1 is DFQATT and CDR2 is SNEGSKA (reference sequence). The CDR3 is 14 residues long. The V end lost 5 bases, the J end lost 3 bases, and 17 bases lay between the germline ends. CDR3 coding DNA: TGCAGTGCTCAACACGGGACGTCCTTCTACGAGCAGTACTTC. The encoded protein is CSAQHGTSFYEQYF.

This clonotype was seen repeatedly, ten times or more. The CDR3: CASSLGSAGGHYEQYF. DNA for the CDR3: TGTGCCAGCAGCTTAGGCTCGGCAGGGGGCCACTACGAGCAGTACTTC. V gene TRBV7-8 combines with J gene TRBJ2-7; 8 bases line up with TRBD1. The length of the CDR3 is 16 residues. CDR1 SGHVS and CDR2 FQNEAQ come from the germline V gene. Unmatched junction bases numbered 8, after V lost 1 base and J lost 3 bases.

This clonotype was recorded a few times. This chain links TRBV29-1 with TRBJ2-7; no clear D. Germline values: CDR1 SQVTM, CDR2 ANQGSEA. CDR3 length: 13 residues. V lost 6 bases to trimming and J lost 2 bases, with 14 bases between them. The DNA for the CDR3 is TGCAGCGTGCTCCGAGCCGCACCCTACGAGCAGTACTTC. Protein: CSVLRAAPYEQYF.